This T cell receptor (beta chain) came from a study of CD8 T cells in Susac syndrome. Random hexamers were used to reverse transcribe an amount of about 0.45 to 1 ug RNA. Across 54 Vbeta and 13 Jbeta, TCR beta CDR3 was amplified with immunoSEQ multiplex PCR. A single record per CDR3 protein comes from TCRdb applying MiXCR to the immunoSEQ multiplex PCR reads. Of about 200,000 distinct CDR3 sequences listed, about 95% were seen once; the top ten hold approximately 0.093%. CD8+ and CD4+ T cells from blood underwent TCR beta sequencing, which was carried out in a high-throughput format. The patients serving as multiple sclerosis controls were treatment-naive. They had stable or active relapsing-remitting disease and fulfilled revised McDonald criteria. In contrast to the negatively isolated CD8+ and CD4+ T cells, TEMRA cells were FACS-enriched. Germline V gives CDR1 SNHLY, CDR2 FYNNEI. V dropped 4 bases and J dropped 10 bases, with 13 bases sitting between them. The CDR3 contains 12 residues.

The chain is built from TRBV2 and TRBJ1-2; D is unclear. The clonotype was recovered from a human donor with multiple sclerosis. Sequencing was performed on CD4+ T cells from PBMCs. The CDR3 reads CASSVGGTSYTF. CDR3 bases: TGTGCCAGCAGTGTTGGCGGTACATCCTACACCTTC.